Following are 24 T cell receptor beta chains from one sample sequenced in a study of TIL therapy for anti-PD-1-resistant metastatic lung cancer. This was the immunoSEQ v3 assay. Only in-frame clones appear in the TCRdb table, and some are missing; sequencing was by immunoSEQ multiplex PCR. The sample consists of more than 55,000 clones, approximately 80% of them appearing once. Time point defined: pre-treatment sample, taken before nivolumab and TIL therapy. Source: blood, taken at baseline. The receptors stem from a person aged 25-85 years with non-small cell lung cancer.

This chain uses TRBV27 with TRBJ1-1; the D is unclear. V lost 1 base and J lost 3, with 6 bases in between. The germline V gene encodes CDR1 MNHEY and CDR2 SMNVEV (reference sequence). The CDR3 contains 13 residues. CDR3 loop: CASSLFGDTEAFF. CDR3 nucleotide sequence: TGTGCCAGCAGTTTATTCGGGGACACTGAAGCTTTCTTT.

This clone was recorded once. This chain uses TRBV5-6 with TRBJ2-1, with D maybe TRBD2 (6 bases). This CDR3 comprises 18 residues. Trimming pared 2 bases from V and 7 bases from J, leaving 25 bases between. Looked up from germline, CDR1 is SGHDT and CDR2 is YYEEEE. This CDR3 is CASSLFPRDFYLLNEQFF. In nucleotides, the CDR3 is TGTGCCAGCAGCTTATTTCCCAGGGACTTTTACCTTCTGAATGAGCAGTTCTTC.

The chain employs TRBV19 and TRBJ2-3, with D tentatively TRBD1 (6 bases). Germline V lookup: CDR1 LNHDA, CDR2 SQIVND (reference sequence). The length of the CDR3 is 15 residues. With 5 bases removed from V and 5 bases from J, the gap between germline ends came to 17 bases. CDR3 nucleotides: TGTGCCAGTAGTCTAGTCACAGGGCGGGTAGATACGCAGTATTTT. Translating it yields CASSLVTGRVDTQYF.

A single count supports this clone. The rearrangement links TRBV6-6 to TRBJ2-5; D call uncertain. V was cut by 6 bases and J by 5 bases, with 16 bases left in between. Per germline, CDR1 MNHNY and CDR2 SVGAGI (reference sequence). The CDR3 totals 14 residues. CDR3 nucleotide sequence: TGTGCCAGCAGCCGAGGATATATTGGGGAGACCCAGTACTTC. Its protein is CASSRGYIGETQYF.

The chain uses TRBV6-1 and TRBJ1-5; 8 positions agree with TRBD1. The CDR3 has 16 residues. V was clipped by 4 bases and J by 0 bases; unmatched bases: 5. CDR1 and CDR2 from the germline V gene are MNHNS and SASEGT. CDR3 in amino acids: CASSATGDGSNQPQHF. CDR3 sequence (DNA): TGTGCCAGCAGTGCGACAGGGGACGGTAGCAATCAGCCCCAGCATTTT.

V and J are TRBV28 and TRBJ1-3; no clear D. Germline V gene lookup returns CDR1 MDHEN and CDR2 SYDVKM. V was cut by 6 bases and J by 0 bases, with 6 bases left in between. CDR3 length equals 13 residues. The CDR3 region is CASRTNSGNTIYF. CDR3 nucleotide sequence: TGTGCCAGCAGGACAAACTCTGGAAACACCATATATTTT.

This clone was picked up a small number of times. V gene TRBV6-5 combines with J gene TRBJ1-3; D not resolved. V lost 5 bases and J lost 5, with 10 bases in between. In germline, CDR1 is MNHEY, CDR2 SVGAGI. The CDR3 consists of 13 residues. CDR3 sequence reads: CASSTLGRNTIYF. DNA for the CDR3: TGTGCCAGCAGTACCCTAGGGCGAAACACCATATATTTT.

The chain combines TRBV3-1 (or the pseudogene TRBV3-2) with TRBJ1-1; 7 positions match TRBD1. The germline V gene encodes CDR1 LGHDT and CDR2 YNNKEL (reference sequence). The CDR3 is 12 amino acids. Trimming cost V 6 bases and J 6 bases; bases outside gene matches: 4. CDR3 sequence: CASRGQGAEAFF. CDR3 nucleotide sequence: TGTGCCAGCAGGGGGCAGGGGGCTGAAGCTTTCTTT.

This chain connects TRBV28 to TRBJ2-4, with D maybe TRBD2 (5 bases). The length of the CDR3 is 16 residues. Germline CDR1 reads MDHEN; CDR2 reads SYDVKM. The V end lost 5 bases, the J end lost 6 bases, and 20 bases lay between the germline ends. The CDR3 DNA reads as TGTGCCAGCAGTACTCCATCCGGGCTTGGAGGAAACATTCAGTACTTC. Encoded protein: CASSTPSGLGGNIQYF.

The J gene is TRBJ2-1, the V gene TRBV5-1, with 8 nucleotides matching TRBD1. The CDR3 is 16 residues long. The J segment lost 0 bases and the V segment lost 1 base, leaving 3 bases of the junction unmatched. The germline gives CDR1 SGHRS, CDR2 YFSETQ. The CDR3 DNA sequence: TGCGCCAGCAGCTTGCCAGGGACAGGCTCCTACAATGAGCAGTTCTTC. Protein: CASSLPGTGSYNEQFF. The whole variable domain, filled in from reference TRBV5-1 and TRBJ2-1, reads KAGVTQTPRYLIKTRGQQVTLSCSPISGHRSVSWYQQTPGQGLQFLFEYFSETQRNKGNFPGRFSGRQFSNSRSEMNVSTLELGDSALYLCASSLPGTGSYNEQFFGPGTRLTVL.

DNA of the CDR3: TGTGCCAGCAGCCCGCGGCGACTAGCGGCGAACACCGGGGAGCTGTTTTTT. Translated, it gives CASSPRRLAANTGELFF. The rearrangement joins TRBV13 to TRBJ2-2; 9 positions agree with TRBD2. This CDR3 region has 17 residues. From germline, CDR1 is PRHDT and CDR2 FYEKMQ (reference sequence). V lost 5 bases to trimming and J lost 0 bases; unmatched junction nucleotides: 7.

This clone was seen a handful of times. V is TRBV4-1 and J is TRBJ2-7; the D gene is possibly TRBD2 (6 bases). Germline CDR1 MGHRA, CDR2 YSYEKL. Between the trimmed V and J ends, which lost 1 base and 5 bases, there was a span of 12 bases. This CDR3 comprises 14 residues. CDR3 nucleotide sequence: TGCGCCAGCAGCCAAGGGGCTAGCGTCGACGAGCAGTACTTC. Its protein is CASSQGASVDEQYF.

The chain joins TRBV28 to TRBJ2-1; 8 nucleotides line up with TRBD2. CDR3 size: 15 residues. Looked up from germline, CDR1 is MDHEN and CDR2 is SYDVKM. The junction had 3 bases not matched to a gene; V was cut back by 2 bases and J by 3 bases. This chain's CDR3 is CASSLAGGIYNEQFF. The CDR3 nucleotides read TGTGCCAGCAGTTTAGCGGGGGGTATCTACAATGAGCAGTTCTTC.

This clone came up once. The chain is built from TRBV6-5 and TRBJ2-7, with D unresolved. Germline values: CDR1 MNHEY, CDR2 SVGAGI. Trimming stripped 0 bases from V and 0 bases from J, with 12 bases between. The length of the CDR3 is 16 residues. The CDR3 sequence is CASSYSDVQSSYEQYF. In DNA form, the CDR3 reads TGTGCCAGCAGTTACTCGGATGTACAGAGCTCCTACGAGCAGTACTTC.

The chain carries TRBV10-1 and TRBJ2-7; D unclear. CDR3 length: 12 residues. Germline CDR1 reads WNHNN; CDR2 reads SYGVQD (reference sequence). V dropped 5 bases and J dropped 2 bases, with 7 bases sitting between them. The CDR3 bases are TGCGCCAGCAGTAAGGAGCCCTACGAGCAGTACTTC. This gives the protein CASSKEPYEQYF.

The genes are TRBV6-5 and TRBJ2-7, with D tentatively TRBD1 (5 bases). The germline V gene encodes CDR1 MNHEY and CDR2 SVGAGI. The CDR3 has 14 amino acids. Between the trimmed V and J ends, which lost 4 bases and 6 bases, there was a span of 16 bases. CDR3 nucleotides: TGTGCCAGCAGTTCCTCTCCACGTGGGGCCGAGCAGTACTTC. Amino acids: CASSSSPRGAEQYF.

The rearrangement links TRBV14 to TRBJ1-6; no clear D. CDR1 and CDR2 (germline): SGHDN, FVKESK. Trimming took off 4 bases at V and 3 bases at J, with 13 bases between the two ends. The CDR3 has 16 residues. The CDR3, as DNA: TGTGCCAGCAGCCCCTGGCTAGGCGGCTATAATTCACCCCTCCACTTT. Residues: CASSPWLGGYNSPLHF.

In its sample, this clone was seen once. The chain links TRBV9 to TRBJ1-6; weak D call: TRBD1 (6 bases). Germline CDR1 is SGDLS and CDR2 is YYNGEE. This CDR3 has 13 residues. Deletions cut 6 bases from V and 5 bases from J, with 9 bases between. The CDR3 here is CASNRDNNSPLHF. Written as DNA, the CDR3 is TGTGCCAGCAACAGGGATAATAATTCACCCCTCCACTTT.

The chain combines TRBV5-1 with TRBJ2-1; 9 nucleotides match TRBD2. Germline V gene data show CDR1 as SGHRS and CDR2 as YFSETQ. Losses at the gene ends were 6 bases for V and 1 base for J; bases not matched to a gene: 2. The CDR3 contains 14 residues. This CDR3 reads CASTAGGSYNEQFF. CDR3 bases: TGCGCCAGCACGGCGGGAGGGTCCTACAATGAGCAGTTCTTC. Complete variable domain (other parts from reference TRBV5-1 and TRBJ2-1): KAGVTQTPRYLIKTRGQQVTLSCSPISGHRSVSWYQQTPGQGLQFLFEYFSETQRNKGNFPGRFSGRQFSNSRSEMNVSTLELGDSALYLCASTAGGSYNEQFFGPGTRLTVL.

The genes are TRBV5-4 and TRBJ2-3, with a tentative D call TRBD1 (7 bases). Germline V gene sequence: CDR1 SGHNT, CDR2 YYREEE (reference sequence). V lost 4 bases to trimming and J lost 5 bases, with 17 bases between them. The CDR3 has 15 residues. DNA of the CDR3: TGTGCCAGCAGCCCTGTGCAGGGGGGCATAGATACGCAGTATTTT. Amino acid sequence: CASSPVQGGIDTQYF.

The V and J genes are TRBV29-1 and TRBJ2-1; 15 positions agree with TRBD2. V was clipped by 8 bases and J by 9 bases; unmatched bases: 8. Looked up from germline, CDR1 is SQVTM and CDR2 is ANQGSEA. The CDR3 contains 14 residues. The CDR3 reads CSTWTSGRAGEQFF. CDR3 DNA sequence: TGCAGCACCTGGACTAGCGGGAGGGCCGGTGAGCAGTTCTTC.

The V and J genes are TRBV27 and TRBJ2-2; perhaps TRBD2 as D (6 bases). V was trimmed by 2 bases and J by 7 bases, leaving 17 bases between them. This CDR3 has 16 amino acids. Germline V gene data show CDR1 as MNHEY and CDR2 as SMNVEV (reference sequence). The CDR3 loop reads CASSLNRGTGIGELFF. The CDR3 nucleotides are TGTGCCAGCAGTTTAAACCGGGGGACGGGGATCGGGGAGCTGTTTTTT.

The V call is TRBV23-1, the J call TRBJ2-3; D may be TRBD1 (5 bases). TRBV23-1 is filed as an ORF, its function uncertain. The V end lost 6 bases, the J end lost 2 bases, and 6 bases lay between the germline ends. CDR3 length equals 12 residues. CDR3 residues: CASRDNTDTQYF. In DNA, the CDR3 is TGCGCCAGCAGGGACAACACAGATACGCAGTATTTT.

The gene calls are TRBV5-1 and TRBJ2-3, with 8 bases identical to TRBD2. CDR3 length equals 14 residues. Germline V gene sequence: CDR1 SGHRS, CDR2 YFSETQ. The trim removed 9 bases at V and 5 bases at J, leaving 11 bases unmatched. The CDR3 DNA reads TGCGCCACCCACAGCGGGGGATCTGGAGATACGCAGTATTTT. Residues: CATHSGGSGDTQYF.